This T cell receptor (beta chain) derives from a study of cytomegalovirus exposure and HLA in healthy donors. There are a few counts of this clone. What it binds is not known. Regarding the study as a whole: Reportedly, fewer N-insertions than the 666-donor mean appeared in an Asian-associated ancestry cluster in a later analysis. In an earlier analysis, about 87% or about 30%: the productive usage of most TCR beta V segments.

PCR was performed using 60 Vbeta and 13 Jbeta primers. Libraries were prepared by immunoSEQ multiplex PCR; TCRdb keeps only in-frame clonotypes and omits some of them. The sample lists 75,000 to 100,000 clones, about 80% seen once, with approximately 11% in the top ten. Sampled while nominally healthy, donors likely had unrecorded immune exposures. Germline-derived CDR1 and CDR2 are SGHTA and FQGNSA. Trimming removed 3 bases from V and 6 bases from J; junction bases left unmatched: 7. The CDR3 contains 15 residues. Source material: PBMCs. J is TRBJ2-3 and V is TRBV7-2; 9 bases map to TRBD2. The clonotype comes from a young man in good health and CMV-seropositive. CDR3 DNA: TGTGCCAGCAGCTTTGGCGGGGGGGCCCCGGATACGCAGTATTTT. This translates into CASSFGGGAPDTQYF.